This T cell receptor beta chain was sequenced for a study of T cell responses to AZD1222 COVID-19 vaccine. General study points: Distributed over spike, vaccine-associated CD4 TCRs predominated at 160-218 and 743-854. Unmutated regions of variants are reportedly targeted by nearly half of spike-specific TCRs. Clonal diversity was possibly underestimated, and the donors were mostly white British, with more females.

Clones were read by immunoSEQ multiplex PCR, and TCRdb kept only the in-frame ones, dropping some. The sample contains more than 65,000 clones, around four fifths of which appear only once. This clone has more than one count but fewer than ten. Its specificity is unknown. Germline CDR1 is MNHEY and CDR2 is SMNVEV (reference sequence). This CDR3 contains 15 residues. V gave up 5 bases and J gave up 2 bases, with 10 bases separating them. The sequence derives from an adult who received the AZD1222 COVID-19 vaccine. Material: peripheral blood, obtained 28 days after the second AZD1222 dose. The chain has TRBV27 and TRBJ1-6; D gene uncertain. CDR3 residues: CASSHPRAYNSPLHF. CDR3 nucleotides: TGTGCCAGCAGTCACCCCCGGGCCTATAATTCACCCCTCCACTTT.